The 5 T cell receptor beta chains presented below share a single source sample, sequenced in a study of blood T cell repertoires in COVID-19. TCRdb keeps only in-frame clones here, not all; method: immunoSEQ multiplex PCR. The sample comprises around 250,000 clones, roughly 85% of which are singletons, and 1.5% to 2% rests with the top ten. Specimen: PBMCs or T cells enriched from blood (not recorded which). The receptors shown here come from a woman in her fifties or sixties who had recovered from COVID-19.

This chain joins TRBV29-1 and TRBJ2-3, with TRBD2 matching over 12 bases. The CDR3 has 14 residues. Germline values: CDR1 SQVTM, CDR2 ANQGSEA. Trimming took 4 bases from V and 9 from J; bases not matched to a gene: 8. This CDR3 is CSVGSSGGVMTQYF. The CDR3 DNA reads TGCAGCGTTGGCTCTAGCGGGGGGGTTATGACGCAGTATTTT.

This clone was recorded once. The chain combines TRBV6-4 with TRBJ2-6; no clear D gene. The germline gives CDR1 MRHNA, CDR2 SNTAGT. Trimming removed 5 bases from V and 2 bases from J, with 7 bases in between. The CDR3 spans 14 residues. The CDR3 spells CASSPTAGANVLTF. In DNA form, the CDR3 reads TGTGCCAGCAGTCCAACAGCTGGGGCCAACGTCCTGACTTTC.

The chain has TRBV7-6 and TRBJ1-1, with D uncertain. The V end lost 5 bases, the J end lost 1 base, and 14 bases lay between the germline ends. The germline V gene encodes CDR1 SGHVS and CDR2 FNYEAQ. CDR3 length: 15 residues. The CDR3 region is CASSPLISGNTEAFF. The CDR3 DNA reads TGTGCCAGCAGCCCCTTAATATCCGGGAACACTGAAGCTTTCTTT. The complete variable domain, with remaining parts taken from reference TRBV7-6 and TRBJ1-1, reads GAGVSQSPRYKVTKRGQDVALRCDPISGHVSLYWYRQALGQGPEFLTYFNYEAQQDKSGLPNDRFSAERPEGSISTLTIQRTEQRDSAMYRCASSPLISGNTEAFFGQGTRLTVV.

This clone was counted between two and nine times. The chain links TRBV5-6 to TRBJ1-2; no definite D call. Per the germline V gene, CDR1 is SGHDT and CDR2 is YYEEEE. The V gene lost 1 base and the J gene lost 4 bases, with 11 bases spanning the gap. This CDR3 region has 14 residues. In nucleotides, the CDR3 is TGTGCCAGCAGCTTGCCAAGAGTTAGCTATGGCTACACCTTC. It encodes CASSLPRVSYGYTF.

This clone has just a few counts. The rearrangement uses TRBV2 and TRBJ1-6, with TRBD1 as a possible D gene (5 bases). V was cut by 7 bases and J by 8 bases, with 9 bases left in between. The germline V gene encodes CDR1 SNHLY and CDR2 FYNNEI. This CDR3 has 12 residues. CDR3 sequence reads: CASKGWDSPLHF. In DNA form, the CDR3 reads TGTGCCAGCAAGGGGTGGGATTCACCCCTCCACTTT. The whole variable domain, remainder taken from reference TRBV2 and TRBJ1-6, is EPEVTQTPSHQVTQMGQEVILRCVPISNHLYFYWYRQILGQKVEFLVSFYNNEISEKSEIFDDQFSVERPDGSNFTLKIRSTKLEDSAMYFCASKGWDSPLHFGNGTRLTVT.